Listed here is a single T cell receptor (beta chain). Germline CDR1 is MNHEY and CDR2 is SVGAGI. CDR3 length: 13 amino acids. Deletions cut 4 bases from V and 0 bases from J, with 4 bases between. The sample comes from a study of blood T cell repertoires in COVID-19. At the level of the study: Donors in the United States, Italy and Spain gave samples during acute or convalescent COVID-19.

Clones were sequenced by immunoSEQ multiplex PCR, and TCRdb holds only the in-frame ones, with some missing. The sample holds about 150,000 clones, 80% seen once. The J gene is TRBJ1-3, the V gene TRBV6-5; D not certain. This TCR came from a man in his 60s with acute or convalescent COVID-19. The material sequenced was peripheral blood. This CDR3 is CASSSSSGNTIYF. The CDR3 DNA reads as TGTGCCAGCAGTTCGAGCTCTGGAAACACCATATATTTT.